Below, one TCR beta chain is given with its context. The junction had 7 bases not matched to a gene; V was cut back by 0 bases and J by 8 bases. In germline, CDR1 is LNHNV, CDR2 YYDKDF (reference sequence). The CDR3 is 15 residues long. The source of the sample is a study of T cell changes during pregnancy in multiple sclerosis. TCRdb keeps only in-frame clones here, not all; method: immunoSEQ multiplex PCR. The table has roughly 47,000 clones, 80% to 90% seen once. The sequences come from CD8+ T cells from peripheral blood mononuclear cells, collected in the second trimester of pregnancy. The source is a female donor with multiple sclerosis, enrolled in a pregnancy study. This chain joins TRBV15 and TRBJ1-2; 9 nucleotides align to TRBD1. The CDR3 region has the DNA TGTGCCACCAGCAGAGAGAGGGACAGGGTAACCGGCTACACCTTC. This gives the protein CATSRERDRVTGYTF. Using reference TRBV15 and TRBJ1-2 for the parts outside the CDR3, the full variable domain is DAMVIQNPRYQVTQFGKPVTLSCSQTLNHNVMYWYQQKSSQAPKLLFHYYDKDFNNEADTPDNFQSRRPNTSFCFLDIRSPGLGDTAMYLCATSRERDRVTGYTFGSGTRLTVV.